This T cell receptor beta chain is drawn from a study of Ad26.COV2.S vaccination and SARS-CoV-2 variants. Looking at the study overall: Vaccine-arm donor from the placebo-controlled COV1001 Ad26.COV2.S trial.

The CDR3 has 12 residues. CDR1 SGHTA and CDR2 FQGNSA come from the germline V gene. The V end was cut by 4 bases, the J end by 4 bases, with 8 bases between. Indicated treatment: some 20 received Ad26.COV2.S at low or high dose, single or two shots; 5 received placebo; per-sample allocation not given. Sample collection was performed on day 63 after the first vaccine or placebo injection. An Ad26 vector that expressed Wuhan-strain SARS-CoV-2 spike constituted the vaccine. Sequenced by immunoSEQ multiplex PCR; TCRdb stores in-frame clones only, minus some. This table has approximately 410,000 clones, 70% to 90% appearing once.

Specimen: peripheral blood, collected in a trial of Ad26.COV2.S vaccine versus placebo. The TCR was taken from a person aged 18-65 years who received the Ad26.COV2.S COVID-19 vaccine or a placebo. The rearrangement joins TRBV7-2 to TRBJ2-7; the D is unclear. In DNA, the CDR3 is TGTGCCAGCAGCTCTATGGATTACGAGCAGTACTTC. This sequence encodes CASSSMDYEQYF. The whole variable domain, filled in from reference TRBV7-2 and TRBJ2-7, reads GAGVSQSPSNKVTEKGKDVELRCDPISGHTALYWYRQSLGQGLEFLIYFQGNSAPDKSGLPSDRFSAERTGGSVSTLTIQRTQQEDSAVYLCASSSMDYEQYFGPGTRLTVT.